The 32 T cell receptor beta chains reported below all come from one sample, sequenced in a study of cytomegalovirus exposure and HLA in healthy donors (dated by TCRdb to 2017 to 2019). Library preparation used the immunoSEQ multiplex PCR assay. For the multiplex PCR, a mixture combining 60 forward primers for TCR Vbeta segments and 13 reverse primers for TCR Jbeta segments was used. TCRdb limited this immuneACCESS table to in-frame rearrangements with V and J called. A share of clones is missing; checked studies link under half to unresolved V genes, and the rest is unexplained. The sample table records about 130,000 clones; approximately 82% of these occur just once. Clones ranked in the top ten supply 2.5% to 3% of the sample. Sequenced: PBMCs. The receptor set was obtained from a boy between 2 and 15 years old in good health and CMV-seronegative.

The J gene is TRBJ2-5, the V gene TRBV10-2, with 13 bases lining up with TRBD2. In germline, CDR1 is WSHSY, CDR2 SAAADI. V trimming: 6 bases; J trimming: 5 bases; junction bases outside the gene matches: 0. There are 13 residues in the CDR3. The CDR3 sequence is CASRTSGGETQYF. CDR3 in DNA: TGCGCCAGCAGGACTAGCGGGGGGGAGACCCAGTACTTC.

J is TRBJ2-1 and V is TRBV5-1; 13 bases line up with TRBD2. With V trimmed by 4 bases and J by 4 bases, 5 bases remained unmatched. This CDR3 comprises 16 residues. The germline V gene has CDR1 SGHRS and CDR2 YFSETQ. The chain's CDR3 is CASSGLAGARYNEQFF. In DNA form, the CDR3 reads TGCGCCAGCAGCGGACTAGCGGGAGCACGGTACAATGAGCAGTTCTTC.

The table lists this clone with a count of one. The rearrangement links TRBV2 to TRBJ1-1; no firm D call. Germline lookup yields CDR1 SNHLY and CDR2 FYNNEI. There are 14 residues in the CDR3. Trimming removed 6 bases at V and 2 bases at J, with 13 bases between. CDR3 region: CASRSGKGNTEAFF. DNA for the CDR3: TGTGCCAGCAGGTCGGGAAAGGGAAACACTGAAGCTTTCTTT.

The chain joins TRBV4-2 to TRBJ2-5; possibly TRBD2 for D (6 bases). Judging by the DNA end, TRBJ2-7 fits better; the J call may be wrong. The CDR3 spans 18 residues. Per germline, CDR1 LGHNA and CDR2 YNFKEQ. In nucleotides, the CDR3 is TGTGCCAGCAGCCAACTCGCAAAAGGGGACTTGCAAACCTACGAGCAGTACTTC. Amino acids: CASSQLAKGDLQTYEQYF.

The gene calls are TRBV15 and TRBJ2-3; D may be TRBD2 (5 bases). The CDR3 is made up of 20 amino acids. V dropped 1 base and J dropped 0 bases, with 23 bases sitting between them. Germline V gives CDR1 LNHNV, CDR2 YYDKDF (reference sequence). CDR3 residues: CATSRGSLGTGKSSTDTQYF. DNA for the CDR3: TGTGCCACCAGCAGAGGGTCCTTGGGTACGGGAAAATCAAGCACAGATACGCAGTATTTT. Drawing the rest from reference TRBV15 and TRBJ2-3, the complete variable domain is DAMVIQNPRYQVTQFGKPVTLSCSQTLNHNVMYWYQQKSSQAPKLLFHYYDKDFNNEADTPDNFQSRRPNTSFCFLDIRSPGLGDTAMYLCATSRGSLGTGKSSTDTQYFGPGTRLTVL.

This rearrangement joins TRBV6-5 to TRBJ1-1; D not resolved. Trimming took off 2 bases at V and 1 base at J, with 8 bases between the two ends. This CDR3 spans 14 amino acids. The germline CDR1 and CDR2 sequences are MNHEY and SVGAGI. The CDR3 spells CASSYATPNTEAFF. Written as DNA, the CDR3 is TGTGCCAGCAGTTACGCGACACCGAACACTGAAGCTTTCTTT.

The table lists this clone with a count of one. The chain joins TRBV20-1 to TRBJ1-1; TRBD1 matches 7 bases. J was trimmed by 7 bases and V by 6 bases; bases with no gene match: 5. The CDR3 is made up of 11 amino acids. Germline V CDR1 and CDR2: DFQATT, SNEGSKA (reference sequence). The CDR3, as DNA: TGCAGTGCCTTTGGACAGGATGAAGCTTTCTTT. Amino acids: CSAFGQDEAFF.

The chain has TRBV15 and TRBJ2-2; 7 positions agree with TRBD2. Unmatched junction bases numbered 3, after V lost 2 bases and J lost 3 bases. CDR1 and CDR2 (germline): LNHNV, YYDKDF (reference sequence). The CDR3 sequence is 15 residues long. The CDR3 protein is CATSRTAGDTGELFF. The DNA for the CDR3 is TGTGCCACCAGCAGAACGGCGGGAGACACCGGGGAGCTGTTTTTT.

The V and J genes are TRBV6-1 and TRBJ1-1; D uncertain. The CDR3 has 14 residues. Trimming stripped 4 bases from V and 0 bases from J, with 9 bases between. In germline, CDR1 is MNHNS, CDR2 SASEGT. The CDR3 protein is CASSVGGMNTEAFF. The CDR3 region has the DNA TGTGCCAGCAGTGTAGGAGGGATGAACACTGAAGCTTTCTTT.

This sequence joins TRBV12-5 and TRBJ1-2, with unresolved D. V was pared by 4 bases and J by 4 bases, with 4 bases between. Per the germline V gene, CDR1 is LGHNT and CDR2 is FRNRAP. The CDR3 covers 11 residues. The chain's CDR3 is CASGSFYGYTF. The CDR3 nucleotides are TGTGCTAGTGGTTCCTTCTATGGCTACACCTTC.

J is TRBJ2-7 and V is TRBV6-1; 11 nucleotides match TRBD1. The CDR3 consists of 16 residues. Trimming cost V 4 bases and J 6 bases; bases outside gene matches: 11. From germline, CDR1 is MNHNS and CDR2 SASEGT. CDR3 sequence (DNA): TGTGCCAGCAGTGCGGCGTCGGGACAGGGGGTGCGCGAGCAGTACTTC. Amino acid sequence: CASSAASGQGVREQYF.

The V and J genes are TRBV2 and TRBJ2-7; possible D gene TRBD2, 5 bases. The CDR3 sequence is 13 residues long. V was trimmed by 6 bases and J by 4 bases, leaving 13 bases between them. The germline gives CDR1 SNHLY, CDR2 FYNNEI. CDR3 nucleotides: TGTGCCAGCAGGGGCTCGGGCGGGTACGAGCAGTACGTC. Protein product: CASRGSGGYEQYV.

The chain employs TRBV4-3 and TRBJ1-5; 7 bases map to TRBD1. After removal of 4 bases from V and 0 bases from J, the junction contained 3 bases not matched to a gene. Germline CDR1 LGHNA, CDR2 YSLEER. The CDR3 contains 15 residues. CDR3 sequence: CASSLGTVSNQPQHF. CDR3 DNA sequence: TGCGCCAGCAGCCTCGGGACAGTTAGCAATCAGCCCCAGCATTTT.

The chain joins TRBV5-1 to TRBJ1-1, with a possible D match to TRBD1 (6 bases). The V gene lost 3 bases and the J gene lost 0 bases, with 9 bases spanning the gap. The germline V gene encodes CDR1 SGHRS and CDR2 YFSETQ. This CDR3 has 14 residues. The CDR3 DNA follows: TGCGCCAGCAGCTACTCAGGGGTGAACACTGAAGCTTTCTTT. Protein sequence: CASSYSGVNTEAFF.

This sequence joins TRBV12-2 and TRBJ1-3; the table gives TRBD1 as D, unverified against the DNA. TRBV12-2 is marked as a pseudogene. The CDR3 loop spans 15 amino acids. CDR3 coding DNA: TGTGCAAGTCGCCCGGTGGACAGGGGGTGGAACACCATATATTTT. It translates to CASRPVDRGWNTIYF.

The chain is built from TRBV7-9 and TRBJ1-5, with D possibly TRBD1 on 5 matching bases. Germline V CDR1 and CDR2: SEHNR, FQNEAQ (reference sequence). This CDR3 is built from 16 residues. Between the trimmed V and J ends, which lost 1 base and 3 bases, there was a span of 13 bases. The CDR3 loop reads CASSLVQGRVNQPQHF. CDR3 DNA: TGTGCCAGCAGCTTAGTGCAGGGTAGGGTCAATCAGCCCCAGCATTTT.

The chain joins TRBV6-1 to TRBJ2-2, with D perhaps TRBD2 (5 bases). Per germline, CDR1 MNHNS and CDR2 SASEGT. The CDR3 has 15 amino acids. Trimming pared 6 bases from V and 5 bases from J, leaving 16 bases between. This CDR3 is CASRWRWKETGELFF. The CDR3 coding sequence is TGTGCCAGCAGGTGGAGGTGGAAGGAGACCGGGGAGCTGTTTTTT.

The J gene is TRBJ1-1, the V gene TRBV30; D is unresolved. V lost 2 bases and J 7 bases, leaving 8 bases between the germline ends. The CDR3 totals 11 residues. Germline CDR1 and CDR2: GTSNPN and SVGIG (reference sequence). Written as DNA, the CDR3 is TGTGCCTGGAGTCCAGAGGGTGAAGCTTTCTTT. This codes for CAWSPEGEAFF. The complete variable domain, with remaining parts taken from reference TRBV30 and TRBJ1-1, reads SQTIHQWPATLVQPVGSPLSLECTVEGTSNPNLYWYRQAAGRGLQLLFYSVGIGQISSEVPQNLSASRPQDRQFILSSKKLLLSDSGFYLCAWSPEGEAFFGQGTRLTVV.

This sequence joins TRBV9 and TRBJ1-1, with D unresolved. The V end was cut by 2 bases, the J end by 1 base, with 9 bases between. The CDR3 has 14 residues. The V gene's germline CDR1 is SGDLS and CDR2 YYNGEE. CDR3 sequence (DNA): TGTGCCAGCAGCGTTCGACACTCGAACACTGAAGCTTTCTTT. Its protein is CASSVRHSNTEAFF.

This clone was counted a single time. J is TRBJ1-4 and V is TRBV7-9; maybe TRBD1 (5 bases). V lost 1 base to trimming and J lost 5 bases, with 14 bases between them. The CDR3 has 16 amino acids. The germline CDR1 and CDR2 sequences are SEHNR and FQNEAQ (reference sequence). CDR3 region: CASSLGGDAPNEKLFF. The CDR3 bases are TGTGCCAGCAGCTTAGGGGGGGACGCACCCAATGAAAAACTGTTTTTT.

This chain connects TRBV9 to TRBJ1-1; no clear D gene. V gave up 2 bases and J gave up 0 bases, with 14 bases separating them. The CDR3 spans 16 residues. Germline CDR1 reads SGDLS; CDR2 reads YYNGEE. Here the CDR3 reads CASSVAGVRMNTEAFF. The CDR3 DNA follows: TGTGCCAGCAGCGTTGCCGGGGTTCGCATGAACACTGAAGCTTTCTTT.

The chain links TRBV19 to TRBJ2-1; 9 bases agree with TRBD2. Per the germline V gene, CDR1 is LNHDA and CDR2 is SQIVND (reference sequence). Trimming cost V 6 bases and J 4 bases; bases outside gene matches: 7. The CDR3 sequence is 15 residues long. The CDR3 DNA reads TGTGCCAGTAGCCGAGCGGGGGGCCGTTACAATGAGCAGTTCTTC. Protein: CASSRAGGRYNEQFF.

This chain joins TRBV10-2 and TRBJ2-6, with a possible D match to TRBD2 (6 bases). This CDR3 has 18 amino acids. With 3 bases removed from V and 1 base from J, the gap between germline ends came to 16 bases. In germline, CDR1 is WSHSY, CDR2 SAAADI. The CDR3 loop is CASSDGGPTVSGANVLTF. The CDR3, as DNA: TGCGCCAGCAGTGACGGGGGTCCAACCGTATCTGGGGCCAACGTCCTGACTTTC.

The CDR3 DNA follows: TGTGCCAGCAGCACTCTCCCGGGACTAGCTGGATTCGAGCAGTACGTC. Its translation is CASSTLPGLAGFEQYV. The chain joins TRBV5-5 to TRBJ2-7, with 9 bases matching TRBD2. V shed 4 bases, J shed 6 bases, and the junction held 14 bases outside the gene matches. CDR1 and CDR2 (germline): SGHKS, YYEKEE (reference sequence). The CDR3 consists of 16 residues.

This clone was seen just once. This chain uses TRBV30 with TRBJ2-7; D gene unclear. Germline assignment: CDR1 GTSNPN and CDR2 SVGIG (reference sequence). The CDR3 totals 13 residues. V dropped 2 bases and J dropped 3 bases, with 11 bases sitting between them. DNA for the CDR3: TGTGCCTGGAGTCCTACCCACGGCTACGAGCAGTACTTC. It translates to CAWSPTHGYEQYF.

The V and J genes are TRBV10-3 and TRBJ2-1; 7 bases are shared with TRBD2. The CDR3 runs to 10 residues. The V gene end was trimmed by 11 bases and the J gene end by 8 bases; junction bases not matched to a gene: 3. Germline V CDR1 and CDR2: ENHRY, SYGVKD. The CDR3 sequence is CASGGDEQFF. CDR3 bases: TGTGCCTCTGGGGGGGATGAGCAGTTCTTC.

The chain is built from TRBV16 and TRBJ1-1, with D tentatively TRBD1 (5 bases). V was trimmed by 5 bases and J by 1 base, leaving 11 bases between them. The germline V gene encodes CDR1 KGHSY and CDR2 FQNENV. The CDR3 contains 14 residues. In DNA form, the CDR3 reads TGTGCCAGCAGCACGGACAACCCGAACACTGAAGCTTTCTTT. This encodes CASSTDNPNTEAFF.

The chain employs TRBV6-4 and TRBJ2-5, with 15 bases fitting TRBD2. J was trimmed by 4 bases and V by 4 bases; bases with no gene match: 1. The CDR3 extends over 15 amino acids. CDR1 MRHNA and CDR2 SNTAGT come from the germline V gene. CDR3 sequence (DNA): TGTGCCAGCAGTGGGACTAGCGGGAGGGCAGAGACCCAGTACTTC. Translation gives CASSGTSGRAETQYF.

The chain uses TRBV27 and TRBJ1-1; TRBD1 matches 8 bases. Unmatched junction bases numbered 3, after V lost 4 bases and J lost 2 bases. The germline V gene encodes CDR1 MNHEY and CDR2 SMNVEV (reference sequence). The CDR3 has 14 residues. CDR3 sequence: CASSSDRDNTEAFF. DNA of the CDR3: TGTGCCAGCAGTTCGGACAGGGACAACACTGAAGCTTTCTTT.

CDR3 amino acids: CASSSLAGSYNEQFF. CDR3 in DNA: TGTGCCAGCAGTAGTTTAGCGGGGTCTTACAATGAGCAGTTCTTC. The V and J genes are TRBV6-4 and TRBJ2-1, with 8 positions matching TRBD2. Trimming cost V 5 bases and J 4 bases; bases outside gene matches: 7. The CDR3 is 15 amino acids. Germline V CDR1 and CDR2: MRHNA, SNTAGT.

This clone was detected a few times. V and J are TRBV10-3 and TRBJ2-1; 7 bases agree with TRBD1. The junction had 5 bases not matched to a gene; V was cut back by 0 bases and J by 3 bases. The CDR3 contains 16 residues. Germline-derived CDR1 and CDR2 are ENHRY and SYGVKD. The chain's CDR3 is CAISESAGGVYNEQFF. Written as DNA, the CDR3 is TGTGCCATCAGTGAGTCAGCAGGGGGTGTCTACAATGAGCAGTTCTTC.

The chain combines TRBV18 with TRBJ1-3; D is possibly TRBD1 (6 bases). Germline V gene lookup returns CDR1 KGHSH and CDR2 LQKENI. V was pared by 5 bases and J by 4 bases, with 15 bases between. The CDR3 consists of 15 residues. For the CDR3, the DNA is TGTGCCAGCTCAAGTCAACGCCAGGGGGGAAACACCATATATTTT. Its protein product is CASSSQRQGGNTIYF.